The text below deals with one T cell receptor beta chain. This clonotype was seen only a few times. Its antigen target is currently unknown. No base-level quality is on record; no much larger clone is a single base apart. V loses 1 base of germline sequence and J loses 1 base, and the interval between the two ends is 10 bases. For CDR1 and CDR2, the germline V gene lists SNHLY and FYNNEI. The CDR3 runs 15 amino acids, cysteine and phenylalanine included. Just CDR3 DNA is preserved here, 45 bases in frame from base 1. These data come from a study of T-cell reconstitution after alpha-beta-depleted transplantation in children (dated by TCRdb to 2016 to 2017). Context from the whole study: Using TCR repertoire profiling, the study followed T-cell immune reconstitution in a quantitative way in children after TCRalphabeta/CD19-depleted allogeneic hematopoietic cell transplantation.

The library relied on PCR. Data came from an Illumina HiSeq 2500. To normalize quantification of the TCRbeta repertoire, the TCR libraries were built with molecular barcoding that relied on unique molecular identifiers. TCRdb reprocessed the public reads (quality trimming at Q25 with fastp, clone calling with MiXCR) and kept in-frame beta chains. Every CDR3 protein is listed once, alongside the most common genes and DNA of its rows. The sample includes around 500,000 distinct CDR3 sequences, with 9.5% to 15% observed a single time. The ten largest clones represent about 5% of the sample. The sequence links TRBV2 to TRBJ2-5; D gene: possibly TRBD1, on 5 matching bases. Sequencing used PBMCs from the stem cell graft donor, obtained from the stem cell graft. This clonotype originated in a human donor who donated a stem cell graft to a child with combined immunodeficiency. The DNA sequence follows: TGTGCCAGCAGTGAAGTAAGACAGCTCCAAGAGACCCAGTACTTC. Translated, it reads CASSEVRQLQETQYF.